These 30 T cell receptor beta chains came from one sample sequenced in a study of relationships among human T cell subsets. After CD25, CD56 and CD294 bead selections, the flow-through was collected as Th1 cells. Semiquantitative ARM-PCR amplified T cell receptor alpha and beta CDR3 regions from mRNA. ARM-PCR used tagged nested gene-specific primers, then communal superprimers for exponential amplification. TCRdb re-called the multiplex PCR reads with MiXCR, one entry per CDR3 protein. This sample has more than 10,000 distinct CDR3 sequences, with around 70% found just once. Sequencing was performed on CD4+ Th1 cells sorted from blood. The source of these receptors is a man aged 35 to 55 in good health.

J is TRBJ1-1 and V is TRBV20-1, with D tentatively TRBD1 (6 bases). The V gene's germline CDR1 is DFQATT and CDR2 SNEGSKA (reference sequence). This CDR3 has 13 residues. The V gene lost 2 bases and the J gene lost 4 bases, with 11 bases spanning the gap. The CDR3 loop is CSARQGRGTEAFF. In DNA form, the CDR3 reads TGCAGTGCTAGACAGGGGAGGGGCACTGAAGCTTTCTTT.

The genes are TRBV20-1 and TRBJ1-6; D possibly corresponds to TRBD1 (5 bases). This CDR3 comprises 13 residues. V was cut by 3 bases and J by 10 bases, with 13 bases left in between. Germline V gives CDR1 DFQATT, CDR2 SNEGSKA (reference sequence). In DNA, the CDR3 is TGCAGTGCTAGGGTGGGGGGGTCCTCACCCCTCCACTTT. Its translation is CSARVGGSSPLHF.

The table lists this clonotype with a count of one. This chain uses TRBV6-1 with TRBJ2-7; D possibly corresponds to TRBD1 (5 bases). The CDR3 loop spans 12 amino acids. The germline V gene has CDR1 MNHNS and CDR2 SASEGT. V shed 5 bases and J shed 2 bases, with 7 bases lying between them. The CDR3 loop is CASSTTAYEQYF. DNA of the CDR3: TGTGCCAGCAGTACGACAGCCTACGAGCAGTACTTC.

With regard to this clonotype: Germline is not matched at one junction end, which may reflect a read error. The CDR3: CAGSSERGTQYF. As DNA, the CDR3 is TGTGCCGGCAGCTCCGAACGAGGGACCCAGTACTTC. The chain has TRBV7-9 and TRBJ2-5; D call uncertain. Germline assignment: CDR1 SEHNR and CDR2 FQNEAQ (reference sequence). This CDR3 has 12 residues.

V gene TRBV14 combines with J gene TRBJ2-1; TRBD2 matches at 8 bases. CDR3 length equals 17 residues. Germline trimming cut 1 base from V and 8 bases from J; bases unmatched to any gene: 13. Germline-derived CDR1 and CDR2 are SGHDN and FVKESK. CDR3 coding DNA: TGTGCCAGCAGCCAAGCGCCCTCAGCGGGAGTGGGTGATGAGCAGTTCTTC. Amino acids: CASSQAPSAGVGDEQFF.

The V and J genes are TRBV12-3 or TRBV12-4 and TRBJ2-5; TRBD1 might be the D (6 bases). The CDR3 is 13 residues long. V lost 6 bases and J 8 bases, leaving 16 bases between the germline ends. DNA of the CDR3: TGTGCCAGCAGCACAGGGACAAAAGGTACCCAGTACTTC. It is translated as CASSTGTKGTQYF.

The chain uses TRBV4-1 and TRBJ1-6; unclear D gene. Germline V gene lookup returns CDR1 MGHRA and CDR2 YSYEKL. CDR3 length: 13 amino acids. V was shortened by 1 base and J by 10 bases, with 8 bases between the two germline ends. The CDR3 nucleotides read TGCGCCAGCAGCCAAGCAAAGGTATCACCCCTCCACTTT. It is translated as CASSQAKVSPLHF.

The J gene is TRBJ1-5, the V gene TRBV12-3 or TRBV12-4; D remains unclear. This CDR3 contains 15 residues. The V end lost 3 bases, the J end lost 1 base, and 10 bases lay between the germline ends. The CDR3 sequence: CASSFNSASNQPQHF. The CDR3 nucleotides are TGTGCCAGCAGTTTCAACAGTGCAAGCAATCAGCCCCAGCATTTT.

The rearrangement uses TRBV5-5 and TRBJ1-6; D ambiguous. V was cut by 1 base and J by 0 bases, with 8 bases left in between. The CDR3 has 16 residues. CDR1 SGHKS and CDR2 YYEKEE come from the germline V gene (reference sequence). CDR3 sequence reads: CASSLTDISYNSPLHF. CDR3 DNA sequence: TGTGCCAGCAGCTTGACCGACATCTCCTATAATTCACCCCTCCACTTT.

The CDR3 loop reads CASSSPGTSTYYEQYF. The CDR3 coding sequence is TGTGCCAGCAGTTCCCCCGGGACCAGCACTTACTACGAGCAGTACTTC. This chain joins TRBV28 and TRBJ2-7; D tentatively fits TRBD1 or TRBD2 (5 bases each). This CDR3 comprises 16 residues. Trimming removed 4 bases from V and 3 bases from J, with 19 bases in between. The V gene's germline CDR1 is MDHEN and CDR2 SYDVKM.

This chain links TRBV2 with TRBJ2-1; no reliable D call. This CDR3 is 14 amino acids long. CDR1 and CDR2 from the germline V gene are SNHLY and FYNNEI. V lost 6 bases, J lost 0 bases, and 9 bases lay in between. CDR3 coding DNA: TGTGCCAGCAGCCGAGTCACCTCCTACAATGAGCAGTTCTTC. It is translated as CASSRVTSYNEQFF.

Details on this clonotype: Relative to the germline gene, one junction end is altered; a read error may explain this. The chain employs TRBV28 and TRBJ1-2; D ambiguous. This CDR3 is built from 11 residues. Per germline, CDR1 MDHEN and CDR2 SYDVKM. Written as DNA, the CDR3 is TGTGCCAGCAAACAGATCTATAGCTACACCTTC. This encodes CASKQIYSYTF.

The genes are TRBV6-5 and TRBJ1-4; TRBD1 might be the D (5 bases). The V end lost 2 bases, the J end lost 5 bases, and 12 bases lay between the germline ends. This CDR3 has 15 residues. CDR1 and CDR2 from the germline V gene are MNHEY and SVGAGI. CDR3 protein: CASSYRVRENEKLFF. The CDR3 region has the DNA TGTGCCAGCAGTTACCGCGTCAGGGAGAATGAAAAACTGTTTTTT.

The rearrangement joins TRBV6-5 to TRBJ1-5, with 7 bases matching TRBD1. The germline V gene encodes CDR1 MNHEY and CDR2 SVGAGI. J gave up 5 bases and V 7 bases, and 5 bases lay outside the gene matches. This CDR3 is built from 13 residues. The CDR3 sequence: CASKGGSYQPQHF. CDR3 DNA sequence: TGTGCCAGCAAAGGGGGCAGCTATCAGCCCCAGCATTTT.

This rearrangement joins TRBV14 to TRBJ2-3; 9 bases align to TRBD2. The CDR3 totals 15 residues. The junction had 8 bases not matched to a gene; V was cut back by 4 bases and J by 6 bases. Germline-derived CDR1 and CDR2 are SGHDN and FVKESK. CDR3 bases: TGTGCCAGCAGCCCCATAGCGGGAGCGACGGATACGCAGTATTTT. This codes for CASSPIAGATDTQYF.

This clonotype came up a few times. J is TRBJ1-5 and V is TRBV10-1, with D unclear. V was clipped by 4 bases and J by 2 bases, with 15 bases between them. Germline loops: CDR1 WNHNN, CDR2 SYGVQD (reference sequence). The CDR3 has 16 residues. The CDR3 here is CASSAAGLVGNQPQHF. CDR3 DNA: TGCGCCAGCAGTGCCGCGGGCCTGGTGGGCAATCAGCCCCAGCATTTT.

J is TRBJ2-3 and V is TRBV2; D unresolved. The ends were cut back, 3 bases at V and 4 bases at J, with 5 bases in the middle. Germline V gene sequence: CDR1 SNHLY, CDR2 FYNNEI. There are 12 residues in the CDR3. The CDR3 sequence: CASSDGPDTQYF. The CDR3 coding sequence is TGTGCCAGCAGTGACGGTCCAGATACGCAGTATTTT. The full variable domain, completed using reference TRBV2 and TRBJ2-3, is EPEVTQTPSHQVTQMGQEVILRCVPISNHLYFYWYRQILGQKVEFLVSFYNNEISEKSEIFDDQFSVERPDGSNFTLKIRSTKLEDSAMYFCASSDGPDTQYFGPGTRLTVL.

Only a few counts were recorded for this clonotype. J is TRBJ2-5 and V is TRBV28; 13 bases fit TRBD2. The CDR3 has 13 residues. Unmatched junction bases numbered 4, after V lost 6 bases and J lost 9 bases. From germline, CDR1 is MDHEN and CDR2 SYDVKM. The CDR3 sequence is CASRTSGGRAQYF. CDR3 DNA: TGTGCCAGCAGGACTAGCGGGGGGAGGGCCCAGTACTTC.

The CDR3 region has the DNA TGTGCCAGCAGTCCGAGACTAGCGGGGGGACATGAGCAGTTCTTC. Translation: CASSPRLAGGHEQFF. V usage is TRBV12-3 or TRBV12-4 and J usage is TRBJ2-1; 13 bases align to TRBD2. V was clipped by 5 bases and J by 8 bases; unmatched bases: 6. CDR3 length equals 15 residues.

In this sample, this clonotype turned up a few times. The chain combines TRBV30 with TRBJ1-5; TRBD1 is a possible D gene (5 bases). Germline V lookup: CDR1 GTSNPN, CDR2 SVGIG (reference sequence). Trimming left V 3 bases short and J 4 bases short, with 10 bases between. The CDR3 covers 13 residues. DNA of the CDR3: TGTGCCTGGAGAGGGGAAAAGAATCAGCCCCAGCATTTT. Amino acid sequence: CAWRGEKNQPQHF.

The chain employs TRBV11-3 and TRBJ1-1; D is uncertain. The CDR3 is made up of 14 amino acids. Germline V CDR1 and CDR2: SGHNT, YENEEA. Trimming took off 5 bases at V and 1 base at J, with 11 bases between the two ends. CDR3 sequence reads: CASSMGRANTEAFF. CDR3 bases: TGTGCCAGCAGCATGGGGAGGGCGAACACTGAAGCTTTCTTT.

J is TRBJ2-3 and V is TRBV11-2, with no clear D. CDR1 and CDR2 from the germline V gene are SGHAT and FQNNGV. V shed 5 bases and J shed 0 bases, with 6 bases lying between them. This CDR3 is built from 13 residues. CDR3 in amino acids: CASSPGSTDTQYF. The CDR3 DNA sequence: TGTGCCAGCAGCCCTGGGAGCACAGATACGCAGTATTTT.

This clonotype occurred a few times. J is TRBJ1-5 and V is TRBV6-5, with 7 bases that match TRBD1. Looked up from germline, CDR1 is MNHEY and CDR2 is SVGAGI. Trimming at V came to 4 bases and at J to 7 bases, leaving 4 bases not matched to a gene. This CDR3 comprises 13 residues. In DNA, the CDR3 is TGTGCCAGCAGTTTGGACAGGAGGCAGCCCCAGCATTTT. Protein sequence: CASSLDRRQPQHF.

The chain recombines TRBV18 with TRBJ1-2; a weak D match, TRBD1 (6 bases). Germline V gene sequence: CDR1 KGHSH, CDR2 LQKENI. The CDR3 runs 16 residues. V shed 1 base and J shed 0 bases, with 12 bases lying between them. CDR3 amino acids: CASSPLPDRPNYGYTF. CDR3 coding DNA: TGTGCCAGCTCACCACTTCCGGACAGACCTAACTATGGCTACACCTTC.

This clonotype showed up just a few times. The chain couples TRBV4-1 to TRBJ1-4; D gene uncertain. Germline V gene sequence: CDR1 MGHRA, CDR2 YSYEKL. The CDR3 totals 13 residues. V lost 3 bases and J 8 bases, leaving 10 bases between the germline ends. In nucleotides, the CDR3 is TGCGCCAGCAGCCAGGTTAAAGGAGAAAAACTGTTTTTT. Translation gives CASSQVKGEKLFF.

This sequence joins TRBV28 and TRBJ2-4; TRBD2 might be the D (6 bases). V shed 5 bases and J shed 6 bases, with 17 bases lying between them. Germline values: CDR1 MDHEN, CDR2 SYDVKM. The length of the CDR3 is 15 residues. The chain's CDR3 is CASSPGTAGGNIQYF. DNA for the CDR3: TGTGCCAGCAGTCCCGGGACGGCCGGGGGAAACATTCAGTACTTC. Drawing the rest from reference TRBV28 and TRBJ2-4, the complete variable domain is DVKVTQSSRYLVKRTGEKVFLECVQDMDHENMFWYRQDPGLGLRLIYFSYDVKMKEKGDIPEGYSVSREKKERFSLILESASTNQTSMYLCASSPGTAGGNIQYFGAGTRLSVL.

The rearrangement links TRBV28 to TRBJ2-7; D may correspond to TRBD1 or TRBD2 (5 bases each). The CDR3 covers 15 residues. Germline V gene sequence: CDR1 MDHEN, CDR2 SYDVKM. Deletions cut 6 bases from V and 0 bases from J, with 15 bases between. In nucleotides, the CDR3 is TGTGCCAGCAGCCGGGGCGGTACAAGCTCCTACGAGCAGTACTTC. Translation gives CASSRGGTSSYEQYF.

This clonotype has only one observation. Lacking the conserved final phenylalanine or tryptophan, this CDR3 likely reflects a read error. The chain recombines TRBV20-1 with TRBJ2-3; 9 bases are a match to TRBD1. There are 14 residues in the CDR3. Germline CDR1 and CDR2: DFQATT and SNEGSKA (reference sequence). With 6 bases clipped from V and 2 bases from J, the junction kept 6 bases outside the gene matches. The chain's CDR3 is CSAVTGGNTDTQYL. In nucleotides, the CDR3 is TGCAGTGCCGTGACAGGGGGGAACACAGATACGCAGTATCTT.

The chain couples TRBV20-1 to TRBJ1-6; D gene ambiguous. Trimming took 0 bases from V and 7 from J, leaving 4 bases between them. CDR1 is DFQATT and CDR2 is SNEGSKA in the germline V gene (reference sequence). This CDR3 spans 12 amino acids. CDR3 DNA: TGCAGTGCTAGAGATCGGAATTCACCCCTCCACTTT. Its translation: CSARDRNSPLHF.

The chain employs TRBV11-3 and TRBJ2-1; D ambiguous. The germline V gene has CDR1 SGHNT and CDR2 YENEEA. Trimming removed 0 bases from V and 7 bases from J, with 4 bases in between. The length of the CDR3 is 12 residues. This CDR3 is CASSLDANEQFF. The DNA of the CDR3 is TGTGCCAGCAGCTTAGATGCGAATGAGCAGTTCTTC.